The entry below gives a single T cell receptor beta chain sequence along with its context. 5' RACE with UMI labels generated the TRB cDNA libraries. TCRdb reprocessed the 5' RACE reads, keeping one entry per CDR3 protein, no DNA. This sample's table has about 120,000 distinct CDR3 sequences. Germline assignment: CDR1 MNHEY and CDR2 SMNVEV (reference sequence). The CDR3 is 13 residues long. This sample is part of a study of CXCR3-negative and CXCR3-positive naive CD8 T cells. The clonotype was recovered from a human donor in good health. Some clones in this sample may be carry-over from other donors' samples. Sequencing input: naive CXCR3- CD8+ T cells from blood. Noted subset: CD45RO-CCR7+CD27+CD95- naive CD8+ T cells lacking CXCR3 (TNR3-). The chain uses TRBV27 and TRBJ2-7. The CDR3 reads CASSLQPIYEQYF.